This is a list of T cell receptor beta chains from one sample in a study of T cell responses to AZD1222 COVID-19 vaccine. This table comes from immunoSEQ multiplex PCR, and its TCRdb copy is limited to in-frame clones, with some not included. This sample has about 84,000 clones, with 70% to 90% found just once. Sequenced material: peripheral blood, taken 28 days after the second AZD1222 dose. The receptors come from an adult who received the AZD1222 COVID-19 vaccine. The CDR3 runs from the conserved cysteine through the conserved F or W. A D gene is named only where the DNA matches it firmly. Clone size is not always given. Where it is, it says once, few, many or a class for expanded clones.

d_gene	abundance	j_gene	v_gene	CDR3aa	CDR3nt
TRBD1	.	TRBJ1-1	TRBV6-5	CASRGQVINTEAFF	TGTGCCAGCAGAGGACAGGTCATTAACACTGAAGCTTTCTTT
.	.	TRBJ1-2	TRBV7-2	CASSSYRGTNYGYTF	TGTGCCAGCAGCTCTTATCGGGGGACAAACTATGGCTACACCTTC
TRBD1	.	TRBJ1-5	TRBV27	CASRGQGALIGQPQHF	TGTGCCAGTCGCGGACAGGGGGCGCTTATCGGTCAGCCCCAGCATTTT
TRBD1	.	TRBJ2-2	TRBV4-1	CASSRTGSGAGELFF	TGCGCCAGCTCACGGACAGGGAGTGGGGCCGGGGAGCTGTTTTTT
TRBD2	.	TRBJ2-5	TRBV27	CASSYGGGISETQYF	TGTGCCAGCAGTTATGGGGGGGGGATCTCGGAGACCCAGTACTTC
.	.	TRBJ1-2	TRBV28	CASRSGGGGASGYTF	TGTGCCAGCCGATCGGGAGGTGGGGGCGCCTCTGGCTACACCTTC
.	few	TRBJ1-3	TRBV7-2	CASSLQGGGNTIYF	TGTGCCAGCAGCTTACAGGGAGGGGGAAACACCATATATTTT
.	.	TRBJ1-5	TRBV20-1	CSASQPGLNQPQHF	TGCAGTGCTAGTCAGCCAGGGCTAAATCAGCCCCAGCATTTT
.	once	TRBJ2-3	TRBV19	CASSIQGRSVTDTQYF	TGTGCCAGTAGTATACAGGGAAGATCCGTAACAGATACGCAGTATTTT
TRBD2	.	TRBJ2-1	TRBV7-2	CASSLLAGGFYNEQFF	TGTGCCAGCAGCTTATTAGCGGGGGGGTTCTACAATGAGCAGTTCTTC
TRBD2	few	TRBJ2-1	TRBV7-9	CASIQPLGKRDSYNEQFF	TGTGCCAGCATCCAACCCCTTGGGAAGCGGGACTCCTACAATGAGCAGTTCTTC
.	.	TRBJ2-1	TRBV2	CASSELRTDNNEQFF	TGTGCCAGCAGTGAACTGAGGACAGACAACAATGAGCAGTTCTTC
.	.	TRBJ2-5	TRBV7-3	CASSRRGGETQYF	TGTGCCAGCAGCCGGAGAGGCGGGGAGACCCAGTACTTC
.	many	TRBJ2-1	TRBV3-1/TRBV3-2	CASSRSGDNEQFF	TGTGCCAGCAGCCGGTCGGGGGACAATGAGCAGTTCTTC
.	.	TRBJ1-5	TRBV27	CASSETPGYNQPQHF	TGTGCCAGCTCAGAAACTCCTGGATACAATCAGCCCCAGCATTTT
.	few	TRBJ1-1	TRBV7-8	CASSLATGRAEAFF	TGTGCCAGCAGCTTAGCTACGGGTCGCGCTGAAGCTTTCTTT